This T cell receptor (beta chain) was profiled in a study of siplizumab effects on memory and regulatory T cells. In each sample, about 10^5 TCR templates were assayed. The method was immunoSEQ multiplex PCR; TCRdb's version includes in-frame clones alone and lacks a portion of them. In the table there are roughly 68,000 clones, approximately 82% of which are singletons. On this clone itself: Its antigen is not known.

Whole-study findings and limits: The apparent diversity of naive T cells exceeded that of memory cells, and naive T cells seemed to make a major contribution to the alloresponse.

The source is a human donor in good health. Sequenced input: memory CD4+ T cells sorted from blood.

The CDR3 region has the DNA TGCGCCAGCTCGGTCGGATGGAATCAGCCCCAGCATTTT. This gives the protein CASSVGWNQPQHF. The chain links TRBV5-1 to TRBJ1-5; D gene unclear. The CDR3 consists of 13 residues. Germline CDR1 reads SGHRS; CDR2 reads YFSETQ. The V end was cut by 7 bases, the J end by 4 bases, with 12 bases between.